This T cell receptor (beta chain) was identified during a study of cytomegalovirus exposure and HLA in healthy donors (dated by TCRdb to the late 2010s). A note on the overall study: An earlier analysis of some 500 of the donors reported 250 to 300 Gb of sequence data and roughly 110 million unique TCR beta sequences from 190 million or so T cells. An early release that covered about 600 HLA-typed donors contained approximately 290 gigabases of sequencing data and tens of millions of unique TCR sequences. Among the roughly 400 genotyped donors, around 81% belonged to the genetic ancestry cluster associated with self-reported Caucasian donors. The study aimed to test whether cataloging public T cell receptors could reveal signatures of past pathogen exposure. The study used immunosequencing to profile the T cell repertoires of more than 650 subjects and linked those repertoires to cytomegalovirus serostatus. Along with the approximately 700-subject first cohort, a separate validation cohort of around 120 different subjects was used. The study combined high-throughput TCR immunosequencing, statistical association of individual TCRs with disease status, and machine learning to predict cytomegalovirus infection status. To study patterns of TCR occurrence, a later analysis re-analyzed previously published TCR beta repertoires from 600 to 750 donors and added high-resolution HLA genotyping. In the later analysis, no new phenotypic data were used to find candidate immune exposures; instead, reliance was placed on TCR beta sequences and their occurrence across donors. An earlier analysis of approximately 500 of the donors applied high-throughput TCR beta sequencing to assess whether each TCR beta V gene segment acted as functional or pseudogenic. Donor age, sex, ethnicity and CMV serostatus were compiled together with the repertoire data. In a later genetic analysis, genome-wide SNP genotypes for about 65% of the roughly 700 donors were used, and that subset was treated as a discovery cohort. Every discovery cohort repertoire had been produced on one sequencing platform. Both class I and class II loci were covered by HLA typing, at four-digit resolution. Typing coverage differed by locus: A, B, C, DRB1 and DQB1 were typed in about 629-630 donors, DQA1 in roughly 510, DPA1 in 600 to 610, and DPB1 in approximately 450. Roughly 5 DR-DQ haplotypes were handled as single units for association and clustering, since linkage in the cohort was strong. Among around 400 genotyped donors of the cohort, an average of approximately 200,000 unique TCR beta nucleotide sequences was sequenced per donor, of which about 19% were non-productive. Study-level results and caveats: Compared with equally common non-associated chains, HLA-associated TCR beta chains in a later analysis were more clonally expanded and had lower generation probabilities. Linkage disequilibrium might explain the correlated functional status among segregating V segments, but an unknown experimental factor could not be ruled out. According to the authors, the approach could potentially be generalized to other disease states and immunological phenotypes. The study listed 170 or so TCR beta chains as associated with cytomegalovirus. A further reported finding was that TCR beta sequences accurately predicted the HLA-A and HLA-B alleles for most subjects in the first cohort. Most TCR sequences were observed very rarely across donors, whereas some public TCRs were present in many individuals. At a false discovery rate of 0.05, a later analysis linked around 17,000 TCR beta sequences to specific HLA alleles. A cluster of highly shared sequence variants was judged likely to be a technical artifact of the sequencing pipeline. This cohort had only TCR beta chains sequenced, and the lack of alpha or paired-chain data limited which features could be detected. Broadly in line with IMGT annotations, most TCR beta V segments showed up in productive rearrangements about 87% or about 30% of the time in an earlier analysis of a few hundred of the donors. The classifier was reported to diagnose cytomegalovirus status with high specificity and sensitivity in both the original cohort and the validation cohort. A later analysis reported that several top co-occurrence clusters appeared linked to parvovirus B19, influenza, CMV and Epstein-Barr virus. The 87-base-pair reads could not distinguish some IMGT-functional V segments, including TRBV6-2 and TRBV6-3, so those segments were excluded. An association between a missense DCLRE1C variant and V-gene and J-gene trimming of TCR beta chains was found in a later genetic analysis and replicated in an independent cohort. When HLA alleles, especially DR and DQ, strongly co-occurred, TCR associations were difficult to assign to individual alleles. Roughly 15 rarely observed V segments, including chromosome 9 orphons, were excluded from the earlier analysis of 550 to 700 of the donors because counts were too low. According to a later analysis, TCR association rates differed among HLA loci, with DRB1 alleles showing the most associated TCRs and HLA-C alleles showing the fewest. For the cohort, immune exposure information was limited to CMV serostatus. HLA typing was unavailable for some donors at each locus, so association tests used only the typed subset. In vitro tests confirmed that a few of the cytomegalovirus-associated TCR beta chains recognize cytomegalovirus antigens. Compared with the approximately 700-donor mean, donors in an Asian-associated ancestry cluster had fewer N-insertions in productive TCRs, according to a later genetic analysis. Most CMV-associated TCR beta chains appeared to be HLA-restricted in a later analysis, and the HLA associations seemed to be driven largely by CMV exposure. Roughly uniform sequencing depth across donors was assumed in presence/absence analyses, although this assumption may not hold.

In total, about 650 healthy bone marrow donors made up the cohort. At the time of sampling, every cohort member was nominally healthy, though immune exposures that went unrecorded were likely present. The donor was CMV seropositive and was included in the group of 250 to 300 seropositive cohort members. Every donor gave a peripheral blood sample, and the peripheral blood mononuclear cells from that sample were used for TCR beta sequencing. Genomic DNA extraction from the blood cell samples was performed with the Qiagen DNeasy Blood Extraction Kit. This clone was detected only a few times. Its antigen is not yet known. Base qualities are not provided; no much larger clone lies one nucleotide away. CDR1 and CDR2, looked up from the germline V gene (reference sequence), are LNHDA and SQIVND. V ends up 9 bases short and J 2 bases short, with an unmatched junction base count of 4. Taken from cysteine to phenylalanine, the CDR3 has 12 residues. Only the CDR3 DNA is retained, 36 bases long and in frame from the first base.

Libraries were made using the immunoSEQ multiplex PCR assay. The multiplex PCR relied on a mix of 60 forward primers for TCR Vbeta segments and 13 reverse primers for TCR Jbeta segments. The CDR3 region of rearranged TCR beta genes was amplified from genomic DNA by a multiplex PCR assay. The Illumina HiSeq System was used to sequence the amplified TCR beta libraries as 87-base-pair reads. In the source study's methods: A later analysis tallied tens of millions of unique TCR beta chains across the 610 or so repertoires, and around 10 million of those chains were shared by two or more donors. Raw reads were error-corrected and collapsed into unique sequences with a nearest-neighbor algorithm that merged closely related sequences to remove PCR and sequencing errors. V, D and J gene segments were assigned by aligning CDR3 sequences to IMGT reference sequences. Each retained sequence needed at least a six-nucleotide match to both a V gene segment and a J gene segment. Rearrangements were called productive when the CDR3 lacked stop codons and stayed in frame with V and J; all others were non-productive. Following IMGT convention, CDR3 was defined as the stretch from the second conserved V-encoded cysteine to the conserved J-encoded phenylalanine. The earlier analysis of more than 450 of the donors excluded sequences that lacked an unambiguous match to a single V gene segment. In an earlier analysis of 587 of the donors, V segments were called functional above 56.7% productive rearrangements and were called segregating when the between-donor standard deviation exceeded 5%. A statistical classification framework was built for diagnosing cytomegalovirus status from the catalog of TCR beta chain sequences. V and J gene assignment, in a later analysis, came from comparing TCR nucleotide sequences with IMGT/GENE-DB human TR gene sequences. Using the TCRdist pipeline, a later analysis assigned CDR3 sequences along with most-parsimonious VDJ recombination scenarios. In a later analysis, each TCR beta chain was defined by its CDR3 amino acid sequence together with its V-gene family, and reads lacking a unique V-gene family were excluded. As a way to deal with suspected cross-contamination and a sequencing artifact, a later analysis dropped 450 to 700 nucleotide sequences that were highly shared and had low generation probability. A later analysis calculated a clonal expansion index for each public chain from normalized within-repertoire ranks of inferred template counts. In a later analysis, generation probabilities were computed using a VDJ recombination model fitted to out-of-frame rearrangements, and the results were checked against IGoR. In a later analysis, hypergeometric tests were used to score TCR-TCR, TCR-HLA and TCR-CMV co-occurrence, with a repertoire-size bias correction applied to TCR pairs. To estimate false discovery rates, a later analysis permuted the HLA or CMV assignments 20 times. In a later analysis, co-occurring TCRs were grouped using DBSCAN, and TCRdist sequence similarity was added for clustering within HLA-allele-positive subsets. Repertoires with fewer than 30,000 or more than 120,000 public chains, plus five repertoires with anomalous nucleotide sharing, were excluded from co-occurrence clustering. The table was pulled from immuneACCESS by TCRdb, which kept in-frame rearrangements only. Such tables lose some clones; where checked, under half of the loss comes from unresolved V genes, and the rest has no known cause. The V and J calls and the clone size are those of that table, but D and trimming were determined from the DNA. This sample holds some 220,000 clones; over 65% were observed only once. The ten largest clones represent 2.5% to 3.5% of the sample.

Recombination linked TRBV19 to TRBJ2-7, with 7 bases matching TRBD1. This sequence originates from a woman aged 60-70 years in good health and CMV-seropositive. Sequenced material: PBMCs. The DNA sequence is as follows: TGTGCCAGCCGGGGACAGCCCTACGAGCAGTACTTC. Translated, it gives CASRGQPYEQYF.